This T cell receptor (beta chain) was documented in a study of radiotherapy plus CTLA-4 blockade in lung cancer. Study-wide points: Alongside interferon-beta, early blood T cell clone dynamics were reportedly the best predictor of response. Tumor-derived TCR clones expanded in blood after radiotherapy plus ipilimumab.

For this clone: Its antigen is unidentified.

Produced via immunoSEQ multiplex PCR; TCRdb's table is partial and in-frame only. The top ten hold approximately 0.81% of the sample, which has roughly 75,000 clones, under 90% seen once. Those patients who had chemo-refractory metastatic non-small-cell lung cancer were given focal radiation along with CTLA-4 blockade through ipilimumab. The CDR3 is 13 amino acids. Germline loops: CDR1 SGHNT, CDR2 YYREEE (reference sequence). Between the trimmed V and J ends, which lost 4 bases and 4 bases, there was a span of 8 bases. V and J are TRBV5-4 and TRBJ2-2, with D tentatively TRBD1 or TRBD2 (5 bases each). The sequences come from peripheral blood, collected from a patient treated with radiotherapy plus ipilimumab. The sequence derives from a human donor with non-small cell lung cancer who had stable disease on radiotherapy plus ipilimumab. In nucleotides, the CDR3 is TGTGCCAGCAGCCGGGACCGCACCGGGGAGCTGTTTTTT. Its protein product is CASSRDRTGELFF. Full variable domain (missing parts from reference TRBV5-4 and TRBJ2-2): ETGVTQSPTHLIKTRGQQVTLRCSSQSGHNTVSWYQQALGQGPQFIFQYYREEENGRGNFPPRFSGLQFPNYSSELNVNALELDDSALYLCASSRDRTGELFFGEGSRLTVL.